This T cell receptor beta chain was observed in a study of cytomegalovirus exposure and HLA in healthy donors. At the level of the study: The use of the same platform for the approximately 110 validation repertoires and the 666 first-cohort repertoires was reported by a later analysis.

Assay: immunoSEQ multiplex PCR; the TCRdb copy retains only in-frame clones and omits some. The table lists 150,000 to 200,000 clones, around 90% of them singletons. The V gene lost 6 bases and the J gene lost 8 bases, with 17 bases spanning the gap. This CDR3 is built from 14 residues. Germline lookup yields CDR1 MNHEY and CDR2 SMNVEV (reference sequence). Study-wide points: High sensitivity and specificity were reportedly achieved when the classifier diagnosed cytomegalovirus status. It was approximately 150 TCR beta chains that were listed as cytomegalovirus-associated.

On this clone itself: Its target is not known.

The clonotype comes from a woman aged 18-30 years in good health and CMV-seropositive. V gene TRBV27 combines with J gene TRBJ2-1, with D possibly being TRBD2 (6 bases). The sample was PBMCs. The CDR3 DNA is TGTGCCAGCAGCCGGGACTGGCTGTCCGATGAGCAGTTCTTC. This translates into CASSRDWLSDEQFF.